This T cell receptor (beta chain) came from a study of chemoradiotherapy in HPV16-positive cancers (dated 2022 in TCRdb). Broadly, across the study: Using functional T-cell assays on cells from a couple of HPV16-positive patients, the researchers defined candidate HPV-specific T-cell clones and common TCR motifs. The candidate HPV-specific TCRs and motifs were subsequently tracked in TCR repertoires obtained from approximately 86 patients with HPV-related cancers. The study set out to ask whether T-cell immunity against the HPV oncoproteins E6 and E7 changes over the course of chemoradiotherapy and whether that immunity affects survival. Results and caveats for the whole study, not just this receptor: Expansion of candidate HPV-specific clones and E7-related TCR motifs was observed in the tumor microenvironment during treatment, whereas no such expansion was observed for non-HPV-specific T cells. The survival association was reported for HPV16-positive patients, and the functional definition of HPV-specific T cells was derived from only a couple of HPV16-positive patients. In HPV16-positive patients, expansion of HPV-responsive T cells during chemoradiotherapy was associated with improved recurrence-free survival.

The receptor library was made with the immunoSEQ multiplex PCR assay. TCRdb provides this immuneACCESS table in a form limited to in-frame rearrangements. Some clones are lacking; in checked studies, under half of them reflect an unresolved V gene, and why the rest are absent is not known. The sample table holds fewer than 70,000 clones, of which roughly nine tenths were seen once. The top ten clonotypes cover less than 3.5% of the sample. V gives up 5 bases and J gives up 9 bases, and the segment between their germline ends measures 11 bases. The CDR3 numbers 11 residues from cysteine through phenylalanine. Only the CDR3 DNA stays, 33 bases, in frame from base 1. Per the germline V gene (reference sequence), SEHNR is the CDR1 and FQNEAQ is the CDR2. As concerns this clone: No cognate antigen has been identified for it. Base-call qualities are not available, and no considerably larger clone is one nucleotide away.

Repertoires were sampled repeatedly over the course of chemoradiotherapy so that clonal expansion in the tumor microenvironment could be followed. The sequenced sample was blood, obtained from a patient who underwent chemoradiotherapy. The sequence is built from TRBV7-9 and TRBJ2-7; the D segment could be TRBD2, given 6 matching bases. This receptor was identified in a human donor with HPV-associated anogenital cancer. The DNA is as follows: TGTGCCAGCAGCCACCCGGGACTGCAGTACTTC. The encoded protein is CASSHPGLQYF.